Listed below are T cell receptor beta chains from one sample, sequenced in a study of T cells after yellow fever vaccination. TCRdb reanalysed the 5' RACE reads using MiXCR and keeps one entry per CDR3 protein. The repertoire holds approximately 600,000 distinct CDR3 sequences, 9% to 15% seen once, with just under 15% in the top ten. This material consisted of PBMCs, taken on the day of the yellow fever booster vaccination. These receptors all stem from a man aged 25-40 years who received the YFV17D yellow fever vaccine. The CDR3 runs from the conserved cysteine through the conserved F or W. A D gene is named only where the DNA matches it firmly. Clone size appears in some rows only: once, few, many, or a class for an expanded clone.

D gene	clone size	V gene	J gene	CDR3 protein	CDR3 DNA
-	-	TRBV20-1	TRBJ1-1	CSAIQRPGVKNTEAFF	TGCAGTGCTATCCAGCGTCCTGGGGTGAAGAACACTGAAGCTTTCTTT
TRBD1	-	TRBV4-2	TRBJ2-1	CASTSDRGYYEQFF	TGTGCCAGCACCTCGGACAGGGGATACTATGAGCAGTTCTTC
-	few	TRBV4-1	TRBJ1-2	CASSQDPVNYGYTF	TGCGCCAGCAGCCAAGATCCAGTTAACTATGGCTACACCTTC
TRBD2	many	TRBV20-1	TRBJ2-1	CSAGELAGSYNEQFF	TGCAGTGCTGGGGAACTAGCGGGGTCCTACAATGAGCAGTTCTTC
-	few	TRBV9	TRBJ2-2	CASSVWPFANTGELFF	TGTGCCAGCAGCGTATGGCCGTTCGCGAACACCGGGGAGCTGTTTTTT
TRBD1	few	TRBV20-1	TRBJ1-5	CSARPGTEINQPQHF	TGCAGTGCTAGGCCCGGGACAGAGATTAATCAGCCCCAGCATTTT
-	few	TRBV5-1	TRBJ2-5	CASSFNTGKETQYF	TGCGCCAGCAGCTTTAACACCGGGAAAGAGACCCAGTACTTC
TRBD1	-	TRBV4-3	TRBJ1-1	CASSQTGAGDTEAFF	TGCGCCAGCAGCCAAACAGGGGCCGGGGACACTGAAGCTTTCTTT
TRBD2	-	TRBV7-2	TRBJ2-2	CASSLVAGGSRELFF	TGTGCCAGCAGCTTGGTAGCGGGGGGTTCCAGGGAGCTGTTTTTT
-	-	TRBV6-4	TRBJ2-1	CASSDSASSYNEQFF	TGTGCCAGCAGTGACTCGGCCAGCTCCTACAATGAGCAGTTCTTC
-	many	TRBV12-3/TRBV12-4	TRBJ2-1	CASSTSYNEQFF	TGTGCCAGCAGCACAAGCTACAATGAGCAGTTCTTC
-	few	TRBV7-2	TRBJ2-3	CASKGYGGFSTDTQYF	TGTGCCAGCAAGGGGTACGGTGGTTTCAGCACAGATACGCAGTATTTT
TRBD2	-	TRBV20-1	TRBJ2-5	CSARVSAGVAETQYF	TGCAGTGCTAGAGTGTCGGCGGGAGTAGCAGAGACCCAGTACTTC
-	many	TRBV12-3/TRBV12-4	TRBJ1-4	CASSRTPTNEKLFF	TGTGCCAGCTCCCGTACCCCAACTAATGAAAAACTGTTTTTT
-	few	TRBV9	TRBJ1-1	CASSVGPAARTEAFF	TGTGCCAGCAGCGTTGGACCAGCCGCTAGGACTGAAGCTTTCTTT
-	-	TRBV20-1	TRBJ1-5	CSARAIKGPGTNSNQPQHF	TGCAGTGCTAGAGCGATCAAAGGGCCCGGGACAAATAGCAATCAGCCCCAGCATTTT
-	many	TRBV9	TRBJ2-5	CASSVGWETQYF	TGTGCCAGCAGCGTCGGGTGGGAGACCCAGTACTTC